The next 2 T cell receptor beta chains were all read from a single sample in a study of blood T cell repertoires in COVID-19. Produced via immunoSEQ multiplex PCR; TCRdb's table is partial and in-frame only. This sample has approximately 440,000 clones, with around 88% found just once. Source material: peripheral blood. The receptors shown here come from a woman between 50 and 59 years old with COVID-19, enrolled during active disease.

This chain uses TRBV19 with TRBJ1-5; 8 nucleotides align to TRBD1. Per germline, CDR1 LNHDA and CDR2 SQIVND (reference sequence). J gave up 6 bases and V 6 bases, and 4 bases lay outside the gene matches. The CDR3 has 13 amino acids. The CDR3 reads CASRRTGPQPQHF. CDR3 nucleotide sequence: TGTGCCAGTAGGAGGACAGGGCCTCAGCCCCAGCATTTT.

This chain uses TRBV2 with TRBJ2-1; 12 nucleotides agree with TRBD2. The CDR3 totals 14 residues. Germline V gene sequence: CDR1 SNHLY, CDR2 FYNNEI. Trimming cost V 7 bases and J 10 bases; bases outside gene matches: 8. CDR3 sequence: CASKSSGGAVEQFF. The CDR3 DNA is TGTGCCAGCAAATCTAGCGGGGGGGCGGTGGAGCAGTTCTTC.